This T cell receptor (beta chain) comes out of a study of cytomegalovirus exposure and HLA in healthy donors. Study summary: Across under 450 genotyped donors, approximately 81% landed in the Caucasian-associated ancestry cluster.

The study ran its PCR with 60 Vbeta and 13 Jbeta primers. Assay: immunoSEQ multiplex PCR; the TCRdb copy retains only in-frame clones and omits some. The table has about 240,000 clones, about 85% seen once. The study's findings and limits: Other equally common chains were less clonally expanded than HLA-associated TCR beta chains, a later analysis showed. Generally TCR sequences proved uncommon, though certain public TCRs appeared in numerous donors.

This clone occurred once. The antigen is unknown. The CDR3 length is 13 residues. The germline CDR1 and CDR2 sequences are SGHRS and YFSETQ. V lost 5 bases, J lost 5 bases, and 3 bases stayed unmatched. This clonotype was obtained from a girl between 2 and 10 years old in good health and CMV-seronegative. This chain connects TRBV5-1 to TRBJ2-2; 7 positions match TRBD2. The sequencing sample was made of PBMCs. The CDR3 DNA sequence: TGCGCCAGCAGTCCGCGGGAGACCGGGGAGCTGTTTTTT. It specifies CASSPRETGELFF.